This entry describes one T cell receptor beta chain. The antigen is unknown. TCRdb re-analyzed the PCR reads through MiXCR. The sample contains about 28,000 clones, less than 25% of which appear only once. The data stem from a study of metastatic and nonmetastatic thyroid tumors. Background on the study: Blood and tumor or nodule tissue repertoires from malignant and benign thyroid patients were compared.

General study findings and limits: Within blood and tumor, benign nodules reportedly had significantly lower TCR beta diversity than malignant thyroid tumors did.

Treatment of any kind had been given to no patient before thyroid surgery. Trimming took 4 bases from V and 0 from J, leaving 16 bases between them. This CDR3 has 16 amino acids. Germline V gene data show CDR1 as SGHRS and CDR2 as YFSETQ. This sequence originates from a female donor with papillary thyroid cancer or a benign thyroid nodule (not recorded which). Some clones in this sample may be carry-over from other donors' samples. Material: blood. This chain joins TRBV5-1 and TRBJ1-1; the D gene is possibly TRBD1 (6 bases). The CDR3: CASSTGSRGMNTEAFF. CDR3 in DNA: TGCGCCAGCAGCACCGGAAGCAGGGGAATGAACACTGAAGCTTTCTTT.